The next 20 T cell receptor beta chains were all read from a single sample in a study of T cells in tuberculosis. Profiling relied on immunoSEQ multiplex PCR, and the TCRdb table lists in-frame clones only, not all of them. The sample contains 50,000 to 65,000 clones, approximately 86% of which appear only once. After thawing and overnight rest, PBMC were stained with GMM-loaded CD1B tetramer, viability dye and anti-CD3 for sorting. C32 glucose monomycolate from Rhodococcus equi was loaded onto the CD1B tetramers. The sequencing sample was made of CD1b-GMM tetramer-negative cells sorted from PBMCs. The receptors derive from an adult woman with latent tuberculosis.

V gene TRBV4-2 combines with J gene TRBJ2-3, with D possibly being TRBD1 (6 bases). This CDR3 has 15 amino acids. V lost 0 bases and J 1 base, leaving 8 bases between the germline ends. In germline, CDR1 is LGHNA, CDR2 YNFKEQ. The CDR3 DNA reads TGTGCCAGCAGCCAAGACCCAGGGGGCACAGATACGCAGTATTTT. It specifies CASSQDPGGTDTQYF.

The chain links TRBV7-3 to TRBJ2-5; no clear D. Germline CDR1 reads SGHTA; CDR2 reads FQGTGA. V gave up 2 bases and J gave up 0 bases, with 7 bases separating them. The CDR3 sequence is 14 residues long. In DNA form, the CDR3 reads TGTGCCAGCAGCTTATTCCGGGACCAAGAGACCCAGTACTTC. Translating gives CASSLFRDQETQYF.

This chain joins TRBV9 and TRBJ2-7; 7 bases match TRBD1. The CDR3 extends over 14 amino acids. The V gene end was trimmed by 4 bases and the J gene end by 4 bases; junction bases not matched to a gene: 8. CDR1 is SGDLS, CDR2 YYNGEE, per germline. CDR3: CASSRGPFRYEQYF. DNA for the CDR3: TGTGCCAGCAGCAGGGGGCCTTTTCGGTACGAGCAGTACTTC.

The gene calls are TRBV29-1 and TRBJ1-2, with 7 bases lining up with TRBD1. Trimming removed 1 base from V and 8 bases from J; junction bases left unmatched: 7. The CDR3 has 13 amino acids. The V gene's germline CDR1 is SQVTM and CDR2 ANQGSEA. The CDR3: CSVEGQGLEGYTF. The CDR3 nucleotides read TGCAGCGTTGAAGGACAGGGCTTGGAAGGCTACACCTTC.

The chain is built from TRBV25-1 and TRBJ2-3; TRBD2 might be the D (5 bases). The CDR3 totals 16 residues. CDR1 is MGHDK and CDR2 is SYGVNS in the germline V gene. V was pared by 4 bases and J by 0 bases, with 14 bases between. The CDR3 sequence is CASSGRLRSSTDTQYF. CDR3 sequence (DNA): TGTGCCAGCAGTGGGAGACTACGAAGTAGCACAGATACGCAGTATTTT.

The table lists this clone with a few counts. The chain uses TRBV23-1 and TRBJ1-3; no firm D call. TRBV23-1 is an ORF, with its function uncertain. Trimming pared 6 bases from V and 3 bases from J, leaving 21 bases between. The CDR3 length is 17 residues. The DNA of the CDR3 is TGCGCCAGCAGCCCTTCCTCCTTGAGGAGACGTGGAAACACCATATATTTT. It is translated as CASSPSSLRRRGNTIYF.

The chain employs TRBV4-1 and TRBJ2-1; D possibly corresponds to TRBD2 (5 bases). V lost 6 bases, J lost 3 bases, and 15 bases lay in between. CDR1 MGHRA and CDR2 YSYEKL come from the germline V gene. The CDR3 totals 15 residues. CDR3 DNA sequence: TGCGCCAGCAGACCTGTTGGGGAGAACTACAATGAGCAGTTCTTC. It encodes CASRPVGENYNEQFF.

This chain connects TRBV4-3 to TRBJ2-7; D gene uncertain. This CDR3 comprises 17 residues. CDR1 is LGHNA and CDR2 is YSLEER in the germline V gene. V dropped 0 bases and J dropped 5 bases, with 20 bases sitting between them. The CDR3 loop reads CASSQDWAGTSFDEQYF. Here the CDR3 DNA reads TGCGCCAGCAGCCAAGATTGGGCAGGAACGAGTTTCGACGAGCAGTACTTC.

The V and J genes are TRBV30 and TRBJ2-2; 8 bases fit TRBD2. Losses at the gene ends were 3 bases for V and 0 bases for J; bases not matched to a gene: 0. CDR1 is GTSNPN, CDR2 SVGIG, per germline (reference sequence). This CDR3 has 14 residues. This chain's CDR3 is CAWRAGANTGELFF. CDR3 sequence (DNA): TGTGCCTGGAGAGCGGGAGCGAACACCGGGGAGCTGTTTTTT.

The rearrangement joins TRBV28 to TRBJ1-6; a weak D match, TRBD1 (5 bases). The CDR3 contains 14 residues. Germline V gives CDR1 MDHEN, CDR2 SYDVKM. With 3 bases removed from V and 8 bases from J, the gap between germline ends came to 11 bases. The CDR3 protein is CASSFGRAHSPLHF. The CDR3 coding sequence is TGTGCCAGCAGTTTCGGCAGGGCACATTCACCCCTCCACTTT.

The V gene is TRBV7-8, the J gene TRBJ2-1, with TRBD2 matching 10 bases. This CDR3 is built from 16 residues. Trimming took 1 base from V and 6 from J; bases not matched to a gene: 6. Germline CDR1 and CDR2: SGHVS and FQNEAQ. This CDR3 is CASSLVERGGLNEQFF. As DNA, the CDR3 is TGTGCCAGCAGCTTAGTGGAGCGGGGGGGCCTCAATGAGCAGTTCTTC.

This clone has more than one count but fewer than ten. The chain carries TRBV30 and TRBJ2-7; 8 bases line up with TRBD1. V shed 7 bases and J 3 bases; nucleotides not matched to a gene: 11. This CDR3 contains 14 residues. From germline, CDR1 is GTSNPN and CDR2 SVGIG (reference sequence). The CDR3 protein is CAYTRGQGIYEQYF. DNA of the CDR3: TGTGCCTACACCCGAGGACAGGGAATCTACGAGCAGTACTTC. The whole variable domain, remainder taken from reference TRBV30 and TRBJ2-7, is SQTIHQWPATLVQPVGSPLSLECTVEGTSNPNLYWYRQAAGRGLQLLFYSVGIGQISSEVPQNLSASRPQDRQFILSSKKLLLSDSGFYLCAYTRGQGIYEQYFGPGTRLTVT.

The CDR3: CASSLTPGIANTGELFF. The CDR3 DNA is TGTGCCAGCAGTTTAACCCCGGGGATTGCGAACACCGGGGAGCTGTTTTTT. V gene TRBV27 combines with J gene TRBJ2-2, with D perhaps matching TRBD2 (5 bases). Trimming removed 2 bases from V and 0 bases from J, with 13 bases in between. Germline lookup yields CDR1 MNHEY and CDR2 SMNVEV (reference sequence). The CDR3 is 17 amino acids.

The gene calls are TRBV9 and TRBJ1-2; perhaps TRBD1 as D (6 bases). This CDR3 spans 15 amino acids. The ends were cut back, 3 bases at V and 1 base at J, with 13 bases in the middle. Germline CDR1 SGDLS, CDR2 YYNGEE. The CDR3 spells CASSDLSRGNYGYTF. CDR3 nucleotides: TGTGCCAGCAGCGACCTCTCCAGGGGTAACTATGGCTACACCTTC.

The chain has TRBV29-1 and TRBJ2-6; no clear D gene. This CDR3 has 14 amino acids. The V gene lost 1 base and the J gene lost 1 base, with 5 bases spanning the gap. The germline gives CDR1 SQVTM, CDR2 ANQGSEA. CDR3 residues: CSVEGGSGANVLTF. The DNA for the CDR3 is TGCAGCGTTGAAGGAGGTTCTGGGGCCAACGTCCTGACTTTC.

The chain employs TRBV7-3 and TRBJ2-2; possible D gene TRBD2, 5 bases. The germline V gene encodes CDR1 SGHTA and CDR2 FQGTGA. There are 16 residues in the CDR3. The V end was cut by 0 bases, the J end by 0 bases, with 8 bases between. CDR3 amino acids: CASSLTGETNTGELFF. The CDR3 nucleotides read TGTGCCAGCAGCTTAACCGGGGAGACGAACACCGGGGAGCTGTTTTTT.

V gene TRBV7-8 combines with J gene TRBJ2-7; 7 nucleotides match TRBD2. Germline V lookup: CDR1 SGHVS, CDR2 FQNEAQ. The CDR3 extends over 13 amino acids. V was pared by 6 bases and J by 5 bases, with 7 bases of the junction left unmatched. The CDR3 coding sequence is TGTGCCAGCAGGATTCGGGGAGGGCACGAGCAGTACTTC. Amino acids: CASRIRGGHEQYF.

The chain uses TRBV9 and TRBJ2-7; TRBD2 matches at 10 bases. Germline CDR1 SGDLS, CDR2 YYNGEE. This CDR3 region has 15 residues. Losses at the gene ends were 1 base for V and 0 bases for J; bases not matched to a gene: 1. This CDR3 reads CASSVSSGSSYEQYF. The DNA of the CDR3 is TGTGCCAGCAGCGTATCTAGCGGGAGCTCCTACGAGCAGTACTTC.

This clone was observed a single time. The genes are TRBV9 and TRBJ2-6, with D perhaps matching TRBD1 (6 bases). Trimming cost V 3 bases and J 3 bases, with 16 bases left between them. Germline V gene lookup returns CDR1 SGDLS and CDR2 YYNGEE. The CDR3 totals 17 residues. CDR3: CASSDPTGISGANVLTF. The DNA of the CDR3 is TGTGCCAGCAGCGACCCGACAGGAATCAGTGGGGCCAACGTCCTGACTTTC.

The rearrangement uses TRBV4-1 and TRBJ1-1; a possible D gene is TRBD1 (5 bases). Per germline, CDR1 MGHRA and CDR2 YSYEKL. Trimming took off 1 base at V and 3 bases at J, with 15 bases between the two ends. CDR3 size: 16 residues. CDR3 sequence: CASSQVLAQGDTEAFF. As DNA, the CDR3 is TGCGCCAGCAGCCAAGTTCTCGCCCAAGGGGACACTGAAGCTTTCTTT.